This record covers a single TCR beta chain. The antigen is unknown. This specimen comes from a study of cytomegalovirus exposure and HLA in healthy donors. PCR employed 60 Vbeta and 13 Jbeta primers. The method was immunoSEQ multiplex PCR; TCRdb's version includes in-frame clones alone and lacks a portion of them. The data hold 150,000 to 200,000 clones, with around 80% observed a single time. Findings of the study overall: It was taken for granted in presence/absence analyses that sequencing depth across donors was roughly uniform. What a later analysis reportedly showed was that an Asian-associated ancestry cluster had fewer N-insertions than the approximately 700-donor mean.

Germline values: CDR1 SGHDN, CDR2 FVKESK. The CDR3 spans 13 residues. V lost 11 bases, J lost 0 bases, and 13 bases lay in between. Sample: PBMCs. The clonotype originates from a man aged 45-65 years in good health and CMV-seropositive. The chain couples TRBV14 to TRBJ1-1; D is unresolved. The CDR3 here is CASSAGLNTEAFF. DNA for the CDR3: TGTGCCTCATCGGCGGGATTGAACACTGAAGCTTTCTTT.